This T cell receptor beta chain was profiled in a study of cytotoxic CD8 clonotypes in ibrutinib-treated CLL. Study context: Partial responses totalled approximately 24 and complete responses 2; after median approximately 74 months, about 15 remained remitted and approximately twelve progressed. General study findings and limits: While tracking circulating CD8+ T-cell counts, baseline clonality exceeded that of age-matched healthy donors.

With regard to this clone: Its target is unknown.

This CDR3 region has 15 residues. The V end was cut by 1 base, the J end by 2 bases, with 8 bases between. CDR1 and CDR2 from the germline V gene are SNHLY and FYNNEI. Sequencing sought depths of 1 in 200,000 to 1 in 1 million T cells. Produced via immunoSEQ multiplex PCR; TCRdb's table is partial and in-frame only. The table records around 140,000 clones, approximately 80% of them present only once. This specimen consisted of PBMCs, obtained after 36 months of ibrutinib treatment. This TCR was recovered from a human donor with chronic lymphocytic leukemia. The gene calls are TRBV2 and TRBJ2-2; a possible D gene is TRBD1 (5 bases). In DNA, the CDR3 is TGTGCCAGCAGTGAAGGGCAGGGAAACACCGGGGAGCTGTTTTTT. Protein sequence: CASSEGQGNTGELFF.